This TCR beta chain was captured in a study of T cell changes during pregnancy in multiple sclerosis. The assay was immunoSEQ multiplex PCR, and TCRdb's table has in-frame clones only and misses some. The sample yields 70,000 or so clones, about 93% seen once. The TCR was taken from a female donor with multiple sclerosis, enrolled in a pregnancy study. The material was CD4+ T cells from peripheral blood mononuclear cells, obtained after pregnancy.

The CDR3 sequence: CASSDVRLYNSPLHF. The CDR3 region has the DNA TGTGCCAGCAGCGACGTGCGACTCTATAATTCACCCCTCCACTTT. The V gene is TRBV14, the J gene TRBJ1-6; D gene unclear. Looked up from germline, CDR1 is SGHDN and CDR2 is FVKESK. The germline V and J ends were trimmed by 5 bases and 3 bases, with 11 bases remaining between them. The CDR3 consists of 15 residues.